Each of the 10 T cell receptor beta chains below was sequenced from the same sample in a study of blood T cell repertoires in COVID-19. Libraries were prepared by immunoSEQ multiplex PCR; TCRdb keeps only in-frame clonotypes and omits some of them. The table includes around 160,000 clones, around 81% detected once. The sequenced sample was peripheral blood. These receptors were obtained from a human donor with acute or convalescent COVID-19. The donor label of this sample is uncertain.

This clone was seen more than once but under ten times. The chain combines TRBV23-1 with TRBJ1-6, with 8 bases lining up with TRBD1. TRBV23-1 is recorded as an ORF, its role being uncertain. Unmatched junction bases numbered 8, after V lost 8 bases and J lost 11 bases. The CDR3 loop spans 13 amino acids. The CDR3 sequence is CASVQGARAPLHF. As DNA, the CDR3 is TGCGCCAGCGTTCAGGGGGCGAGGGCACCCCTCCACTTT.

The CDR3: CASSLGNREGYEQYV. CDR3 bases: TGTGCCAGCAGCTTGGGCAACAGGGAAGGATACGAGCAGTACGTC. The chain joins TRBV5-6 to TRBJ2-7; possible D gene TRBD1, 6 bases. Germline-derived CDR1 and CDR2 are SGHDT and YYEEEE. The V and J ends lost 0 bases and 4 bases respectively, with 14 bases between them. This CDR3 is 15 amino acids long.

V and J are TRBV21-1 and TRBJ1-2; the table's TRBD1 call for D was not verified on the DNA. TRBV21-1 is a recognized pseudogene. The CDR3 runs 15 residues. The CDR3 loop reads CASSKQGREAYGYTF. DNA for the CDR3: TGTGCCAGCAGCAAACAGGGAAGGGAAGCCTATGGCTACACCTTC.

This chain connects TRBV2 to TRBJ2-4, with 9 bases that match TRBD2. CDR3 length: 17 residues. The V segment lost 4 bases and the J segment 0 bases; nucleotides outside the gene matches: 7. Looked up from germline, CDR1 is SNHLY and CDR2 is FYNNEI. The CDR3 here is CASSASGGPLAKNIQYF. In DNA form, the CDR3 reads TGTGCCAGCAGTGCCAGCGGGGGGCCTCTAGCCAAAAACATTCAGTACTTC.

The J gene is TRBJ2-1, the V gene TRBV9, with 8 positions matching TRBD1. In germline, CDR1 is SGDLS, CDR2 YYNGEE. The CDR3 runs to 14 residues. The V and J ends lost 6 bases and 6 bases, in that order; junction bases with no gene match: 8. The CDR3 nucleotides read TGTGCCAGCAATCGACAGGGGATAGGCAATGAGCAGTTCTTC. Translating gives CASNRQGIGNEQFF.

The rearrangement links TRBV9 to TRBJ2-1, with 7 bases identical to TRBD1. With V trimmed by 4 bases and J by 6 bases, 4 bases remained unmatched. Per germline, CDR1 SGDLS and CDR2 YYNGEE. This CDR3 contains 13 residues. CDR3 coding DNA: TGTGCCAGCAGCTTAGGACAGGCCAATGAGCAGTTCTTC. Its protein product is CASSLGQANEQFF. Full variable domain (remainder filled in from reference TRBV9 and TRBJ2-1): DSGVTQTPKHLITATGQRVTLRCSPRSGDLSVYWYQQSLDQGLQFLIQYYNGEERAKGNILERFSAQQFPDLHSELNLSSLELGDSALYFCASSLGQANEQFFGPGTRLTVL.

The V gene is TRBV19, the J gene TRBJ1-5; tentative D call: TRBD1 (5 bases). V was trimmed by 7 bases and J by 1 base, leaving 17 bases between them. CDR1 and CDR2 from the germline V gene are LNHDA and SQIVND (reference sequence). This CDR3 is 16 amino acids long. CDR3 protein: CASTSPRGGSNQPQHF. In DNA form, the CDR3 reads TGTGCCAGTACCTCACCCCGGGGGGGAAGCAATCAGCCCCAGCATTTT. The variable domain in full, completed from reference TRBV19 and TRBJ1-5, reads DGGITQSPKYLFRKEGQNVTLSCEQNLNHDAMYWYRQDPGQGLRLIYYSQIVNDFQKGDIAEGYSVSREKKESFPLTVTSAQKNPTAFYLCASTSPRGGSNQPQHFGDGTRLSIL.

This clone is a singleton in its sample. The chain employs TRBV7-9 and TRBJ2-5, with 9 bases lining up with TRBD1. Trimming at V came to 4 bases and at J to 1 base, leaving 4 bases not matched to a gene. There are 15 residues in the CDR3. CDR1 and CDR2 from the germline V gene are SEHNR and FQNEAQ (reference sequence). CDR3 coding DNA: TGTGCCAGCAGCTCCGGACAGGGGCGCCAAGAGACCCAGTACTTC. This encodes CASSSGQGRQETQYF.

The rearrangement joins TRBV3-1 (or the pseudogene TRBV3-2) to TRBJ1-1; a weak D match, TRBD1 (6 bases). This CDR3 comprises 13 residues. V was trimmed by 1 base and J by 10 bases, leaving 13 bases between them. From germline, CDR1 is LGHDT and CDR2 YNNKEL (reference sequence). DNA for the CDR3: TGTGCCAGCAGCCAAGCCAATGCAGGGGCAGCTTTCTTT. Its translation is CASSQANAGAAFF.

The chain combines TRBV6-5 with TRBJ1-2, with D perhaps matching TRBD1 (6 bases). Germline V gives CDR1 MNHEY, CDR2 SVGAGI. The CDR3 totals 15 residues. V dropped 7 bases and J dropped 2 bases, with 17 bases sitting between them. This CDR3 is CASNPGLGGNYGYTF. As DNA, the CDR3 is TGTGCCAGCAACCCCGGGCTAGGGGGAAACTATGGCTACACCTTC.